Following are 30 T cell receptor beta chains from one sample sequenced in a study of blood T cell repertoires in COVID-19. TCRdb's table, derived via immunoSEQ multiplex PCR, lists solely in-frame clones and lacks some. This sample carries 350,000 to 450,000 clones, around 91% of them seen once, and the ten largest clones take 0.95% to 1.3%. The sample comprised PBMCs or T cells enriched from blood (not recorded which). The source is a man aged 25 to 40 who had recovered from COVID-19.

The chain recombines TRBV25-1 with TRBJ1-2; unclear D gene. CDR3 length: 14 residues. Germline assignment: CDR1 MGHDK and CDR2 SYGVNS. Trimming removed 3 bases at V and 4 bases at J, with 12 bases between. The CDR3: CASSERPGGYGYTF. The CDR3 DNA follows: TGTGCCAGCAGTGAGAGACCGGGAGGCTATGGCTACACCTTC.

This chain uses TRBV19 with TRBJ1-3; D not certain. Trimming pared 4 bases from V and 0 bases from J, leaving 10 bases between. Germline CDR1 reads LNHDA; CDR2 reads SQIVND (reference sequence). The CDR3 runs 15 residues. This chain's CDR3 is CASSTDFSSGNTIYF. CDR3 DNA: TGTGCCAGTAGTACCGACTTCTCCTCTGGAAACACCATATATTTT.

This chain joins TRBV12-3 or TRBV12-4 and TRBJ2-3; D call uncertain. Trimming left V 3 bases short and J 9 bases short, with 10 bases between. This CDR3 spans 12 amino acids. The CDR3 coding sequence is TGTGCCAGCAGTTTTATGGTAGTCACGCAGTATTTT. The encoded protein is CASSFMVVTQYF.

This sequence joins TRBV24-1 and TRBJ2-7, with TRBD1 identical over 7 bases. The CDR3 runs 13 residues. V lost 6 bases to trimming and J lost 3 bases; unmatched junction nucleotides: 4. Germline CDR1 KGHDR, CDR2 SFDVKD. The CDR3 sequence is CATSLGTDYEQYF. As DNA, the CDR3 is TGTGCCACCAGTTTGGGGACAGACTACGAGCAGTACTTC.

CDR3 sequence (DNA): TGCGCCAGCAGCTTGGATAGCGGTCGTCCCGGGGAGACCCAGTACTTC. Its translation is CASSLDSGRPGETQYF. The gene calls are TRBV5-1 and TRBJ2-5; D possibly corresponds to TRBD2 (6 bases). This CDR3 has 16 amino acids. The ends were cut back, 0 bases at V and 5 bases at J, with 17 bases in the middle. Looked up from germline, CDR1 is SGHRS and CDR2 is YFSETQ. Together with reference TRBV5-1 and TRBJ2-5, the CDR3 gives the full variable domain: KAGVTQTPRYLIKTRGQQVTLSCSPISGHRSVSWYQQTPGQGLQFLFEYFSETQRNKGNFPGRFSGRQFSNSRSEMNVSTLELGDSALYLCASSLDSGRPGETQYFGPGTRLLVL.

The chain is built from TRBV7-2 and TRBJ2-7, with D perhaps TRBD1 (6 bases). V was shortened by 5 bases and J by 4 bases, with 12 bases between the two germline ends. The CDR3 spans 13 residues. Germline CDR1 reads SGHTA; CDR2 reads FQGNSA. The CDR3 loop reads CASSAPGQYEQYF. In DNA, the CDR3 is TGTGCCAGCAGCGCCCCCGGACAGTACGAGCAGTACTTC.

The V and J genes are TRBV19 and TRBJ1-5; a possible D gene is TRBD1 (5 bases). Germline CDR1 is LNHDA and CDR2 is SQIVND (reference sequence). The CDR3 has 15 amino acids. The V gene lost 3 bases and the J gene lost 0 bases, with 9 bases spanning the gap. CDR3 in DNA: TGTGCCAGTAGTATTGGACAATATAGCAATCAGCCCCAGCATTTT. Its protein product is CASSIGQYSNQPQHF.

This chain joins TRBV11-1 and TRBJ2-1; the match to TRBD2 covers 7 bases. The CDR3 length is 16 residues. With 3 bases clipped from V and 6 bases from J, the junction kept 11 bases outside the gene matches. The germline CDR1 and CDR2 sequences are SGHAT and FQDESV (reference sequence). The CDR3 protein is CASSLVSGILLNEQFF. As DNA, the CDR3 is TGTGCCAGCAGCTTGGTCAGCGGGATACTCCTCAATGAGCAGTTCTTC.

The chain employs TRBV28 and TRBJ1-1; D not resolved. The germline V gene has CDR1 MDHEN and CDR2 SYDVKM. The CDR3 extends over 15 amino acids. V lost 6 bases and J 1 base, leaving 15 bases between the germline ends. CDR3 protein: CASRPRGKGNTEAFF. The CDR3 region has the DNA TGTGCCAGCAGACCTCGGGGAAAGGGGAACACTGAAGCTTTCTTT.

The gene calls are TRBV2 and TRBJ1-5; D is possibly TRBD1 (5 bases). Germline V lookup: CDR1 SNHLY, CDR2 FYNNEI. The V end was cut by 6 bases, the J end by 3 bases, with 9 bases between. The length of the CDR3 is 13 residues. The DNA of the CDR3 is TGTGCCAGCAGCGGGGACTTCAATCAGCCCCAGCATTTT. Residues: CASSGDFNQPQHF.

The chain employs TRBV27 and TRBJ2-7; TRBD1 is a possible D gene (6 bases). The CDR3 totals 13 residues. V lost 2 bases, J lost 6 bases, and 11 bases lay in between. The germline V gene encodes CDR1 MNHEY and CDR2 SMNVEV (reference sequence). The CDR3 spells CASSLVSRGEQYF. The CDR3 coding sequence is TGTGCCAGCAGTTTAGTGTCCAGGGGCGAGCAGTACTTC.

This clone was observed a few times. The CDR3 region has the DNA TGTGCCAGCAGCAAAAGGGGGCGCGAGAACTATGGCTACACCTTC. It translates to CASSKRGRENYGYTF. The V gene is TRBV28, the J gene TRBJ1-2, with TRBD1 matching 7 bases. The germline gives CDR1 MDHEN, CDR2 SYDVKM. This CDR3 has 15 residues. The V segment lost 6 bases and the J segment 2 bases; nucleotides outside the gene matches: 9.

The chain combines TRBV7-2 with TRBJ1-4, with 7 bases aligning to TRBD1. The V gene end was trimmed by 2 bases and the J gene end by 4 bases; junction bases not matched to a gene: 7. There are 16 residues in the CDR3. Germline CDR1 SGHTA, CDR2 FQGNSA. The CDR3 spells CASSLPLTGRNEKLFF. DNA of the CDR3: TGTGCCAGCAGCTTACCCCTGACAGGGCGTAATGAAAAACTGTTTTTT.

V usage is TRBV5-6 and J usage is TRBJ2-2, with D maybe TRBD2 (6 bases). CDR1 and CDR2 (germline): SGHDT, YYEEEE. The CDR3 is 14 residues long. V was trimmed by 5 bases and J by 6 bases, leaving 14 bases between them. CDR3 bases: TGTGCCAGCAGTCGCCAAGGGGAGGCCGGGGAGCTGTTTTTT. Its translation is CASSRQGEAGELFF.

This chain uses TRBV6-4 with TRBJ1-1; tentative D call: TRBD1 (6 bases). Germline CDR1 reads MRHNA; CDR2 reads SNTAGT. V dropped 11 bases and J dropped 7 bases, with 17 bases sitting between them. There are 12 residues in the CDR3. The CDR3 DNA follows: TGTGCCTACCGACAGGTTCGCGGTGAAGCTTTCTTT. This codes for CAYRQVRGEAFF.

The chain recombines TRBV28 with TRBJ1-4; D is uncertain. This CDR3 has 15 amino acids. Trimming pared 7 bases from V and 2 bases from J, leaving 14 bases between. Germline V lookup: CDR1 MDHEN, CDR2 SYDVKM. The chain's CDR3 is CASKAGGITNEKLFF. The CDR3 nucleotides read TGTGCCAGCAAGGCAGGTGGAATCACTAATGAAAAACTGTTTTTT.

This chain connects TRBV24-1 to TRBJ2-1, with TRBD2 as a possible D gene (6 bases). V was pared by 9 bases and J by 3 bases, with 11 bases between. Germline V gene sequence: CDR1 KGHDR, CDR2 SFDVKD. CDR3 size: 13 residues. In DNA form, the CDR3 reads TGTGCCACCGCTAGCGAGATCTACAATGAGCAGTTCTTC. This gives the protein CATASEIYNEQFF.

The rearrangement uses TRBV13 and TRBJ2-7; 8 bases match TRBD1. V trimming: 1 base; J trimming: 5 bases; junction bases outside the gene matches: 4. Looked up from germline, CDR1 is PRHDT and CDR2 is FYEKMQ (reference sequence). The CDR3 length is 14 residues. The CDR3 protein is CASSLVTGDHEQYF. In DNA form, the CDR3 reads TGTGCCAGCAGCTTAGTGACAGGGGACCACGAGCAGTACTTC.

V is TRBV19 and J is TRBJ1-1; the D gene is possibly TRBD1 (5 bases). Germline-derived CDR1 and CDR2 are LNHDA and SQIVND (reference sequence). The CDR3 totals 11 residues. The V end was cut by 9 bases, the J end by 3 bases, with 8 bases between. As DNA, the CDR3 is TGTGCCAGCAGGGTTGACACTGAAGCTTTCTTT. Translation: CASRVDTEAFF.

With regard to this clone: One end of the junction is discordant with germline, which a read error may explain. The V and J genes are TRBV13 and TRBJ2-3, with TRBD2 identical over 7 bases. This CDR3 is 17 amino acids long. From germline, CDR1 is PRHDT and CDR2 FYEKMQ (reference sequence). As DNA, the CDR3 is TGTGCCAGCAGCATAGGGACTACTCGTTCCAACACAGATACGCAGTATTTT. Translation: CASSIGTTRSNTDTQYF.

This CDR3 reads CASSPRQAVYGYTF. Here the CDR3 DNA reads TGTGCCAGCAGTCCAAGACAGGCCGTCTATGGCTACACCTTC. V usage is TRBV28 and J usage is TRBJ1-2, with a weak D call TRBD1 (6 bases). The CDR3 is made up of 14 amino acids. V lost 5 bases, J lost 4 bases, and 14 bases lay in between. Germline assignment: CDR1 MDHEN and CDR2 SYDVKM.

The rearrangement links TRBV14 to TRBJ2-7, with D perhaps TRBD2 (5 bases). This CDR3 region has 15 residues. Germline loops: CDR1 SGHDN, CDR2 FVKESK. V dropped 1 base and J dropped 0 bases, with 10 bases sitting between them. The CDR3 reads CASSQGGYLSYEQYF. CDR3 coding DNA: TGTGCCAGCAGCCAAGGCGGGTACCTCTCCTACGAGCAGTACTTC.

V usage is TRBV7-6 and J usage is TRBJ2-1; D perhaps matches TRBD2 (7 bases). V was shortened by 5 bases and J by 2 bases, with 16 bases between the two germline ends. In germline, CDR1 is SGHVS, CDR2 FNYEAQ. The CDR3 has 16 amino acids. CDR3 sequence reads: CASSPVGGAPYNEQFF. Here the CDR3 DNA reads TGTGCCAGCAGCCCCGTTGGGGGGGCCCCCTACAATGAGCAGTTCTTC.

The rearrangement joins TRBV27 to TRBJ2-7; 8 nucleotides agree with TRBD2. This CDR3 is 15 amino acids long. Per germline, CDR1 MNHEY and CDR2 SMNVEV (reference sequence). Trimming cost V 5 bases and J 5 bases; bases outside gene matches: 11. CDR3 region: CASSPLPGLGNEQYF. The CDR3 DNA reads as TGTGCCAGCAGTCCGCTGCCGGGACTAGGGAACGAGCAGTACTTC.

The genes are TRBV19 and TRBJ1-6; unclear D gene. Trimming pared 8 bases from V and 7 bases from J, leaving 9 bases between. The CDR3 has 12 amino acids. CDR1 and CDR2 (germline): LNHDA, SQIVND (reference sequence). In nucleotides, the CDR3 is TGTGCCAGTCGCAGGCTGAATTCACCCCTCCACTTT. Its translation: CASRRLNSPLHF.

The CDR3 sequence is CASSLMSQGAFNTGELFF. CDR3 nucleotide sequence: TGCGCCAGCAGCTTGATGTCACAGGGGGCTTTCAACACCGGGGAGCTGTTTTTT. The chain links TRBV5-1 to TRBJ2-2; 9 positions match TRBD1. CDR1 is SGHRS, CDR2 YFSETQ, per germline. V was pared by 1 base and J by 2 bases, with 9 bases of the junction left unmatched. The CDR3 runs to 18 residues.

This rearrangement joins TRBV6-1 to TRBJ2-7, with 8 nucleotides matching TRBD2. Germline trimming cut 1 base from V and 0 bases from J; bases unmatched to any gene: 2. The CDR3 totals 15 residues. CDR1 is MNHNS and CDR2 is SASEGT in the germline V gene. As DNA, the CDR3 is TGTGCCAGCAGTGAAGGGAGCGGGAGCTCCTACGAGCAGTACTTC. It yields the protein CASSEGSGSSYEQYF.

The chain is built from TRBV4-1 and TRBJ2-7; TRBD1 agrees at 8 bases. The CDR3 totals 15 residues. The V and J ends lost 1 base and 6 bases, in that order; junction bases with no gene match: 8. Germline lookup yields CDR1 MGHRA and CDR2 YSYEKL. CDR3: CASSQADREGREQYF. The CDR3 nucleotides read TGCGCCAGCAGCCAAGCGGACAGGGAAGGCCGCGAGCAGTACTTC.

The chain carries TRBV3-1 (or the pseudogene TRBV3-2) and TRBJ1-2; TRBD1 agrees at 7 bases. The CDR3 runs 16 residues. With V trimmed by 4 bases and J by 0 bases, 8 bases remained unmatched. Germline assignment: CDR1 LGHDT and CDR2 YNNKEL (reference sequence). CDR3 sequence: CASSPTGETTNYGYTF. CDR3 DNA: TGTGCCAGCAGCCCTACAGGGGAGACTACTAACTATGGCTACACCTTC.

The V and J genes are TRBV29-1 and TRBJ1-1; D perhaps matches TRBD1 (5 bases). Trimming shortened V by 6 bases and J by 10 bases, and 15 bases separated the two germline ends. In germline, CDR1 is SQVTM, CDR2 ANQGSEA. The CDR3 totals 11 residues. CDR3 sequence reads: CSVDLTAGAFF. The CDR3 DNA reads TGCAGCGTAGATTTGACAGCTGGAGCTTTCTTT.